The sequence of this TCR beta chain was determined in a study of CD8 T cells in Susac syndrome. Overall study results and limits: A relatively small number of individuals underwent TCR sequencing and HLA analysis.

The RNA input was 0.5 to 1 ug, and it was reverse transcribed with random hexamers. The amplification used immunoSEQ multiplex PCR on TCR beta CDR3; it spanned 54 Vbeta and 13 Jbeta. TCRdb re-called the immunoSEQ multiplex PCR reads with MiXCR, one entry per CDR3 protein. The sample has 90,000 or so distinct CDR3 sequences; 85% to 95% are singletons. Germline V gene lookup returns CDR1 MNHEY and CDR2 SVGEGT. The V gene lost 5 bases and the J gene lost 3 bases, with 7 bases spanning the gap. The CDR3 is 12 residues long. Sequencing targeted TCR beta in T cells from blood (CD8+ and CD4+). Notes on this clonotype: Its target is not known.

The sample comprised CD8+ T cells from PBMCs. The chain has TRBV6-2 or TRBV6-3 and TRBJ1-2; D possibly corresponds to TRBD1 (6 bases). This TCR was sampled from a human donor in good health. The CDR3 DNA sequence: TGTGCCAGCAGTCCAGGGGACTATGGCTACACCTTC. Its protein product is CASSPGDYGYTF.